These 21 T cell receptor beta chains originate from one sample sequenced in a study of OX40 agonist ivuxolimab in advanced cancers. Profiling relied on immunoSEQ multiplex PCR, and the TCRdb table lists in-frame clones only, not all of them. This sample has 14,000 or so clones; around 79% occur once, and the top ten carry 35% to 40%. Material: CD4+ or CD8+ T cells sorted from blood, obtained in a trial of the OX40 agonist ivuxolimab. These receptors all stem from an adult with an advanced solid tumor such as melanoma, head and neck, liver or kidney cancer.

The chain couples TRBV27 to TRBJ2-7, with 7 positions matching TRBD2. The CDR3 runs 17 residues. V shed 6 bases and J 0 bases; nucleotides not matched to a gene: 14. The germline V gene has CDR1 MNHEY and CDR2 SMNVEV (reference sequence). CDR3 protein: CASSPKLARGSSYEQYF. CDR3 in DNA: TGTGCCAGCAGCCCCAAACTAGCGAGAGGGTCCTCCTACGAGCAGTACTTC.

The gene calls are TRBV28 and TRBJ2-5; the D is unclear. Trimming removed 5 bases from V and 7 bases from J, with 11 bases in between. The CDR3 is 12 amino acids. Germline V gene sequence: CDR1 MDHEN, CDR2 SYDVKM. The CDR3 sequence: CASSLSRATQYF. The CDR3 DNA sequence: TGTGCCAGCAGTCTCTCTAGGGCGACCCAGTACTTC.

The chain is built from TRBV30 and TRBJ2-2, with 16 bases lining up with TRBD2. There are 18 residues in the CDR3. Germline V gene lookup returns CDR1 GTSNPN and CDR2 SVGIG (reference sequence). Trimming at V came to 6 bases and at J to 0 bases, leaving 7 bases not matched to a gene. The CDR3 DNA is TGTGCCTGTGATGGGACTAGCGGGAGGGTACCGAACACCGGGGAGCTGTTTTTT. Encoded protein: CACDGTSGRVPNTGELFF.

In its sample, this clone was seen a few times. The chain employs TRBV7-9 and TRBJ1-2; D is ambiguous. Germline lookup yields CDR1 SEHNR and CDR2 FQNEAQ (reference sequence). The CDR3 contains 13 residues. Deletions cut 5 bases from V and 3 bases from J, with 10 bases between. The CDR3 DNA reads TGTGCCAGCAGCCAGAAGATGGACTATGGCTACACCTTC. It specifies CASSQKMDYGYTF.

This clone was counted once. The chain combines TRBV5-1 with TRBJ2-2; 7 bases line up with TRBD1. V was clipped by 0 bases and J by 3 bases; unmatched bases: 5. The CDR3 contains 16 residues. From germline, CDR1 is SGHRS and CDR2 YFSETQ. In DNA, the CDR3 is TGCGCCAGCAGCTTGGGACAGGGACGCCACACCGGGGAGCTGTTTTTT. The encoded protein is CASSLGQGRHTGELFF.

This chain connects TRBV4-1 to TRBJ1-1; possible D gene TRBD1, 5 bases. The CDR3 sequence is 15 residues long. V was pared by 3 bases and J by 5 bases, with 16 bases between. In germline, CDR1 is MGHRA, CDR2 YSYEKL. CDR3 sequence: CASSHSTRGETEAFF. The DNA of the CDR3 is TGCGCCAGCAGCCATTCGACTAGGGGAGAAACTGAAGCTTTCTTT.

This clone was seen only a few times. The CDR3 reads CASSALAGVSTDTQYF. The CDR3 DNA reads as TGTGCCAGCAGCGCGCTAGCGGGGGTGAGCACAGATACGCAGTATTTT. The chain combines TRBV7-9 with TRBJ2-3, with TRBD2 matching 10 bases. V was pared by 5 bases and J by 0 bases, with 5 bases of the junction left unmatched. Germline V CDR1 and CDR2: SEHNR, FQNEAQ (reference sequence). The CDR3 runs 16 residues.

The rearrangement uses TRBV4-1 and TRBJ2-3, with 9 bases lining up with TRBD2. The CDR3 length is 16 residues. J gave up 0 bases and V 4 bases, and 5 bases lay outside the gene matches. Looked up from germline, CDR1 is MGHRA and CDR2 is YSYEKL. The CDR3: CASSPYSGGSTDTQYF. The CDR3, as DNA: TGCGCCAGCAGCCCGTATAGCGGGGGAAGCACAGATACGCAGTATTTT.

V gene TRBV5-6 combines with J gene TRBJ1-5; D remains ambiguous. Trimming shortened V by 3 bases and J by 12 bases, and 13 bases separated the two germline ends. The CDR3 totals 12 residues. CDR1 is SGHDT and CDR2 is YYEEEE in the germline V gene. The DNA for the CDR3 is TGTGCCAGCAGCTCCGGCGGGGATTTCCAGCATTTT. Translating gives CASSSGGDFQHF.

The chain links TRBV6-5 to TRBJ2-1, with D perhaps matching TRBD1 or TRBD2 (5 bases each). Germline CDR1 is MNHEY and CDR2 is SVGAGI. The germline V and J ends were trimmed by 2 bases and 5 bases, with 13 bases remaining between them. This CDR3 contains 15 residues. CDR3 amino acids: CASSYPSRGDNEQFF. The CDR3 region has the DNA TGTGCCAGCAGTTACCCCAGTCGAGGGGACAATGAGCAGTTCTTC.

The chain is built from TRBV30 and TRBJ1-1; D call uncertain. This CDR3 contains 13 residues. V gave up 0 bases and J gave up 1 base, with 6 bases separating them. CDR1 is GTSNPN, CDR2 SVGIG, per germline (reference sequence). Here the CDR3 DNA reads TGTGCCTGGAGTGTTATTCGGAACACTGAAGCTTTCTTT. Translation gives CAWSVIRNTEAFF.

This rearrangement joins TRBV9 to TRBJ1-2, with 10 bases identical to TRBD1. Germline assignment: CDR1 SGDLS and CDR2 YYNGEE. CDR3 size: 13 residues. Losses at the gene ends were 4 bases for V and 5 bases for J; bases not matched to a gene: 2. The CDR3 reads CASSRTGGYGYTF. For the CDR3, the DNA is TGTGCCAGCAGCCGGACAGGGGGTTATGGCTACACCTTC.

CDR3 amino acids: CASSFDSLGPFF. CDR3 DNA: TGTGCCAGCAGCTTCGACAGCCTGGGGCCTTTCTTT. This rearrangement joins TRBV7-9 to TRBJ1-1; D perhaps matches TRBD1 (5 bases). V was clipped by 3 bases and J by 12 bases, with 14 bases between them. The germline V gene encodes CDR1 SEHNR and CDR2 FQNEAQ (reference sequence). The CDR3 sequence is 12 residues long.

The CDR3 sequence: CASSHGDATEEINEKLFF. The CDR3 nucleotides are TGTGCCAGCAGCCATGGGGACGCAACGGAGGAAATAAATGAAAAACTGTTTTTT. This chain links TRBV9 with TRBJ1-4; possible D gene TRBD1, 5 bases. This CDR3 region has 18 residues. Germline lookup yields CDR1 SGDLS and CDR2 YYNGEE. V was clipped by 4 bases and J by 5 bases, with 24 bases between them.

The chain carries TRBV27 and TRBJ2-1, with TRBD2 matching 7 bases. V lost 6 bases to trimming and J lost 7 bases; unmatched junction nucleotides: 6. CDR1 MNHEY and CDR2 SMNVEV come from the germline V gene (reference sequence). This CDR3 region has 13 residues. DNA of the CDR3: TGTGCCAGCAGCTCCGGGGGGAGGAATGAGCAGTTCTTC. Encoded protein: CASSSGGRNEQFF.

The chain has TRBV5-6 and TRBJ1-2; maybe TRBD1 (6 bases). Trimming shortened V by 6 bases and J by 1 base, and 19 bases separated the two germline ends. CDR1 SGHDT and CDR2 YYEEEE come from the germline V gene. This CDR3 comprises 16 residues. CDR3 coding DNA: TGTGCCAGCACCACCCGGGACACCCTTGTTAACTATGGCTACACCTTC. Translation gives CASTTRDTLVNYGYTF.

The chain links TRBV27 to TRBJ1-5; unclear D gene. This CDR3 comprises 15 residues. The V end was cut by 5 bases, the J end by 2 bases, with 13 bases between. The germline V gene has CDR1 MNHEY and CDR2 SMNVEV (reference sequence). The CDR3 DNA reads TGTGCCAGCAGTCCTTCCACGGCGGGCAATCAGCCCCAGCATTTT. This gives the protein CASSPSTAGNQPQHF.

The genes are TRBV12-5 and TRBJ2-6, with TRBD1 matching 7 bases. The CDR3 totals 18 residues. Losses at the gene ends were 4 bases for V and 5 bases for J; bases not matched to a gene: 14. The V gene's germline CDR1 is LGHNT and CDR2 FRNRAP. The CDR3: CASGYRGAGQSRANVLTF. The CDR3 DNA is TGTGCTAGTGGTTACAGGGGTGCAGGACAAAGTCGGGCCAACGTCCTGACTTTC. Looking up the rest from reference TRBV12-5 and TRBJ2-6 gives the full variable domain: DARVTQTPRHKVTEMGQEVTMRCQPILGHNTVFWYRQTMMQGLELLAYFRNRAPLDDSGMPKDRFSAEMPDATLATLKIQPSEPRDSAVYFCASGYRGAGQSRANVLTFGAGSRLTVL.

V usage is TRBV7-2 and J usage is TRBJ2-7, with no clear D. CDR3 length equals 11 residues. The germline V gene encodes CDR1 SGHTA and CDR2 FQGNSA. The V gene lost 1 base and the J gene lost 9 bases, with 7 bases spanning the gap. The chain's CDR3 is CASSLEVWQYF. The CDR3 bases are TGTGCCAGCAGCTTAGAAGTCTGGCAGTACTTC.

The V and J genes are TRBV9 and TRBJ2-7, with D perhaps TRBD1 or TRBD2 (6 bases each). Germline values: CDR1 SGDLS, CDR2 YYNGEE. Trimming took off 4 bases at V and 0 bases at J, with 14 bases between the two ends. CDR3 length: 15 residues. The CDR3 spells CASSPKGGSSYEQYF. The CDR3 nucleotides are TGTGCCAGCAGCCCAAAGGGGGGTAGCTCCTACGAGCAGTACTTC.

The V and J genes are TRBV5-4 and TRBJ2-1; a weak D match, TRBD2 (6 bases). Germline V gene data show CDR1 as SGHNT and CDR2 as YYREEE (reference sequence). Trimming stripped 0 bases from V and 8 bases from J, with 15 bases between. This CDR3 spans 15 amino acids. The CDR3 region is CASSLVGGTADEQFF. CDR3 coding DNA: TGTGCCAGCAGCTTGGTTGGGGGGACGGCCGATGAGCAGTTCTTC.